The T cell receptor beta chain described here comes from a study of shared T cell receptors in the human thymus. Produced via immunoSEQ multiplex PCR; TCRdb's table is partial and in-frame only. The data hold 720,000 or so clones, with approximately 85% observed a single time. The CDR3 runs 16 residues. Unmatched junction bases numbered 4, after V lost 6 bases and J lost 4 bases. The V gene's germline CDR1 is LNHDA and CDR2 SQIVND (reference sequence). This sample also appeared in a second study, on human thymus T cells.

V usage is TRBV19 and J usage is TRBJ2-3; 16 nucleotides line up with TRBD2. Sequencing was performed on thymocytes. This TCR derives from a girl younger than two with a congenital heart defect. The CDR3 DNA reads TGTGCCAGTAGCCCGGGACTAGCGGGGGGGCCAGATACGCAGTATTTT. It yields the protein CASSPGLAGGPDTQYF.